This TCR beta chain was found in a study of CD8 T cells in ankylosing spondylitis. The TCR beta libraries were generated through quantitative 5'-RACE incorporating molecular barcodes. TCRdb itself ran the 5' RACE reads through MiXCR, one entry per CDR3 protein. Among 150,000 to 200,000 distinct CDR3 sequences listed, approximately 12% were seen once. Findings of the study overall: Disease-associated clones were CD8+ and fairly uncommon in peripheral blood. Earlier reports found some motif variants in synovial fluid and blood in reactive arthritis. Characteristic, it appeared, of ankylosing spondylitis blood was a TCR beta motif of about eight highly homologous variants.

In this sample, this clonotype turned up many times. Its matching antigen is unknown. The V gene lost 3 bases and the J gene lost 2 bases, with 6 bases spanning the gap. Germline CDR1 reads SEHNR; CDR2 reads FQNEAQ (reference sequence). The CDR3 is 13 amino acids. The source is a female donor with ankylosing spondylitis or in good health (not recorded which). The chain uses TRBV7-9 and TRBJ2-3; a possible D gene is TRBD1 (5 bases). Sequencing used blood, either unsorted or a sorted T cell fraction (not recorded which). The CDR3 DNA is TGTGCCAGCAGCTTGGACAACACAGATACGCAGTATTTT. Translating it yields CASSLDNTDTQYF.